Below are 15 T cell receptor beta chains sequenced from a single sample in a study of regulatory T cells in long-lasting Graves disease (TCRdb year 2021). Libraries were made using multiplex PCR. Sequencing instrument: Illumina HiSeq 4000. To build TCR beta libraries, CDR3 regions were amplified by Arm-PCR using iRepertoire HTBI primers. TCRdb passed the public sequencing reads through fastp at Q25 and MiXCR, retaining productive beta sequences. CDR3 protein sequences are deduplicated, and each keeps its most common genes and DNA. This sample lists approximately 400,000 distinct CDR3 sequences; approximately 15% were detected once. The top ten hold about a sixth of the sample. Explained via the paper, the time point label denotes: newly diagnosed GD, antithyroid drugs for less than 3 months. RNA was extracted from PBMCs in TRIzol for both TCR sequencing and RNA sequencing. The sample was also reused in another study, on T cells in Graves' hyperthyroidism and ophthalmopathy.

The sample consisted of peripheral blood mononuclear cells (PBMCs), taken at new diagnosis, from a patient treated with antithyroid drugs. The receptors were sampled from a woman in her thirties with Graves disease. Donor details come from another sample of the same person, matched by shared clones.

The chain carries TRBV18 and TRBJ2-2; D possibly corresponds to TRBD1 (5 bases). CDR1 and CDR2 (germline): KGHSH, LQKENI. V lost 3 bases and J lost 5, with 13 bases in between. The CDR3 has 15 residues. CDR3 protein: CASSPVGDWTGELFF. In DNA, the CDR3 is TGTGCCAGCTCACCGGTAGGGGATTGGACCGGGGAGCTGTTTTTT.

This clonotype was seen ten or more times. The chain couples TRBV9 to TRBJ2-7; no firm D call. V lost 3 bases and J 2 bases, leaving 12 bases between the germline ends. Looked up from germline, CDR1 is SGDLS and CDR2 is YYNGEE. The CDR3 length is 14 residues. The CDR3 sequence: CASSASELPYEQYF. CDR3 nucleotide sequence: TGTGCCAGCAGCGCCAGCGAACTACCCTACGAGCAGTACTTC.

The rearrangement joins TRBV12-3 or TRBV12-4 to TRBJ2-1; 11 nucleotides match TRBD2. CDR3 length: 16 residues. Unmatched junction bases numbered 11, after V lost 5 bases and J lost 8 bases. This CDR3 reads CASSLLVAGGGDEQFF. Here the CDR3 DNA reads TGTGCCAGCAGTCTCCTGGTAGCGGGAGGGGGCGATGAGCAGTTCTTC.

This clonotype occurred many times. The gene calls are TRBV12-3 or TRBV12-4 and TRBJ2-7; D unclear. This CDR3 spans 13 amino acids. Trimming removed 1 base from V and 5 bases from J, with 9 bases in between. The DNA for the CDR3 is TGTGCCAGCAGTTTAGTTACAAAAAACGAGCAGTACTTC. Protein product: CASSLVTKNEQYF.

In the case of this clonotype: One end of the junction does not line up with germline, which may come from a read error. V is TRBV4-1 and J is TRBJ2-1; 8 nucleotides match TRBD2. CDR3 length equals 13 residues. CDR1 MGHRA and CDR2 YSYEKL come from the germline V gene. DNA of the CDR3: TGCGCCAGCAGCCATGTCAAAGCGGGAGATGAAATCTTC. It is translated as CASSHVKAGDEIF.

This clonotype has more than one count but fewer than ten. The chain links TRBV6-2 or TRBV6-3 to TRBJ2-1; D might be TRBD2 (5 bases). This CDR3 spans 13 amino acids. Trimming took 2 bases from V and 8 from J, leaving 10 bases between them. Germline V gene data show CDR1 as MNHEY and CDR2 as SVGEGT. CDR3 residues: CASSYGSRDEQFF. The CDR3, as DNA: TGTGCCAGCAGTTACGGGAGTAGGGATGAGCAGTTCTTC.

This clonotype was seen many times. The chain uses TRBV5-1 and TRBJ1-1, with D uncertain. This CDR3 is built from 17 residues. Trimming pared 4 bases from V and 4 bases from J, leaving 23 bases between. CDR1 is SGHRS and CDR2 is YFSETQ in the germline V gene. CDR3 sequence: CASSPERSIPAGTEAFF. The DNA of the CDR3 is TGCGCCAGCAGCCCGGAACGATCCATCCCTGCTGGCACTGAAGCTTTCTTT.

This clonotype was found many times. The chain couples TRBV30 to TRBJ1-5; D may be TRBD1 (5 bases). The V gene lost 6 bases and the J gene lost 7 bases, with 19 bases spanning the gap. This CDR3 spans 14 amino acids. CDR1 and CDR2 (germline): GTSNPN, SVGIG (reference sequence). In nucleotides, the CDR3 is TGTGCCTGCCAGAACTTGAAGGGGAACCAGCCCCAGCATTTT. Protein: CACQNLKGNQPQHF.

This chain uses TRBV29-1 with TRBJ2-3; 14 nucleotides match TRBD2. Per germline, CDR1 SQVTM and CDR2 ANQGSEA. The V and J ends lost 6 bases and 4 bases, in that order; junction bases with no gene match: 9. The CDR3 contains 16 residues. The DNA of the CDR3 is TGCAGCGTCGAACCGGGACTAGCGGGAGCCGCAGATACGCAGTATTTT. Translating gives CSVEPGLAGAADTQYF.

This clonotype was detected many times. The rearrangement uses TRBV30 and TRBJ2-7; D perhaps matches TRBD2 (5 bases). This CDR3 has 11 residues. Germline values: CDR1 GTSNPN, CDR2 SVGIG (reference sequence). Trimming removed 2 bases at V and 9 bases at J, with 11 bases between. The CDR3 is CAWSKAEGQYF. DNA for the CDR3: TGTGCCTGGAGTAAGGCAGAGGGGCAGTACTTC.

The chain links TRBV7-2 to TRBJ1-2; no definite D call. The CDR3 runs to 14 residues. Germline-derived CDR1 and CDR2 are SGHTA and FQGNSA. The V gene lost 2 bases and the J gene lost 2 bases, with 9 bases spanning the gap. The CDR3 DNA reads as TGTGCCAGCAGCTTATTTTCACTAAACTATGGCTACACCTTC. The encoded protein is CASSLFSLNYGYTF.

This clonotype was observed at least ten times. The rearrangement links TRBV9 to TRBJ2-7, with 11 nucleotides matching TRBD2. The CDR3 runs to 15 residues. V gave up 3 bases and J gave up 7 bases; unmatched junction bases: 9. Germline CDR1 SGDLS, CDR2 YYNGEE. The CDR3 bases are TGTGCCAGCAGCGCCTTAGCGGGAGGGCCGAGGGAGCAGTACTTC. This translates into CASSALAGGPREQYF.

This clonotype was recorded a few times. CDR3 sequence reads: CASSLWSGELFF. Here the CDR3 DNA reads TGTGCCAGCAGTTTGTGGTCCGGGGAGCTGTTTTTT. The chain joins TRBV12-3 or TRBV12-4 to TRBJ2-2, with D uncertain. With 3 bases removed from V and 6 bases from J, the gap between germline ends came to 5 bases. The CDR3 runs to 12 residues.

This clonotype was recorded at least ten times. This rearrangement joins TRBV30 to TRBJ1-2; D is possibly TRBD1 (6 bases). Germline loops: CDR1 GTSNPN, CDR2 SVGIG (reference sequence). CDR3 length: 14 residues. V lost 3 bases and J 4 bases, leaving 15 bases between the germline ends. The DNA for the CDR3 is TGTGCCTGGAGACACAGGGATCGATCCTATGGCTACACCTTC. It codes for CAWRHRDRSYGYTF.

This clonotype appeared many times. The chain links TRBV29-1 to TRBJ1-1, with TRBD1 as a possible D gene (5 bases). Germline CDR1 is SQVTM and CDR2 is ANQGSEA. CDR3 length: 13 residues. V gave up 3 bases and J gave up 3 bases, with 11 bases separating them. The CDR3 DNA sequence: TGCAGCGTTGATAAGGGGCTGGACACTGAAGCTTTCTTT. This sequence encodes CSVDKGLDTEAFF.